This T cell receptor beta chain was observed in a study of blood T cell repertoires in COVID-19. About the study: Nucleic acid was either cDNA or gDNA, and it came from T cells, B-cell-depleted T cells, or PBMCs.

Authors' methods: Reference gene primer amplification yielded estimated nucleated cell counts. Assay used: immunoSEQ multiplex PCR; TCRdb lists only in-frame clones, some missing. The DNA was the basis for D and trimming; V, J and clone size are from that table. The sample includes roughly 240,000 clones, over 75% of them seen just once. Germline V gives CDR1 LNHDA, CDR2 SQIVND (reference sequence). The CDR3 is 15 amino acids. The germline V and J ends were trimmed by 6 bases and 0 bases, with 12 bases remaining between them. Those enrolled, adults aged about 18 to 95 years, came from about two dozen US areas. Cohort assignment relied on participant-reported clinical history.

The chain has TRBV19 and TRBJ1-3; TRBD1 is a possible D gene (5 bases). Material for sequencing was PBMCs or T cells enriched from blood (not recorded which). This receptor was obtained from a woman aged 50 to 65 with acute COVID-19. CDR3 protein: CASSEGVSSGNTIYF. In DNA, the CDR3 is TGTGCCAGTAGCGAAGGGGTGAGCTCTGGAAACACCATATATTTT.